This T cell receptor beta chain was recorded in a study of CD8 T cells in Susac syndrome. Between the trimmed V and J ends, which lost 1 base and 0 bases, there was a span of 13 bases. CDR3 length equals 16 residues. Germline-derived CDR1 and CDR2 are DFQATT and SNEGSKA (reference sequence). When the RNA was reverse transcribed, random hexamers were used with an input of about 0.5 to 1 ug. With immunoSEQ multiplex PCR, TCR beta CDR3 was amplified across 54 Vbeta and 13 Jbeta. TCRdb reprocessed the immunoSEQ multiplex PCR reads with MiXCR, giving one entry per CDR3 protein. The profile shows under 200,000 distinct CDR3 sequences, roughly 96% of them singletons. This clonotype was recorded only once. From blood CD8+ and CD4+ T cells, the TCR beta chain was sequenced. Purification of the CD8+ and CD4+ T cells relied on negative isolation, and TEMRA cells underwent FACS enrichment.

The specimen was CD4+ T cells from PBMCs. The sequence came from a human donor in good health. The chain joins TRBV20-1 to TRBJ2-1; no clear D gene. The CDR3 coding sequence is TGCAGTGCTAGAGGGTCGGGCGGCAGCTCCTACAATGAGCAGTTCTTC. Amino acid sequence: CSARGSGGSSYNEQFF.